This TCR beta chain emerged from a study of blood T cell repertoires in COVID-19. As for the study in general: PBMCs, B-cell-depleted T cells, or T cells provided the cDNA or gDNA that made up the material.

The junction had 2 bases not matched to a gene; V was cut back by 7 bases and J by 7 bases. The CDR3 is 12 residues long. Germline assignment: CDR1 LNHDA and CDR2 SQIVND (reference sequence). In the original analysis: Amplification of reference gene primers was used by the study to estimate nucleated cell counts. Clones were sequenced by immunoSEQ multiplex PCR, and TCRdb holds only the in-frame ones, with some missing. The V and J calls and clone size are taken from that table; D and trimming were inferred from the DNA. This sample has around 450,000 clones; 87% occur once, and the top ten carry approximately 2%. Categorization into cohorts depended on clinical history that participants reported.

This receptor was taken from a woman under 30 with acute COVID-19. Material for sequencing was PBMCs or T cells enriched from blood (not recorded which). The chain carries TRBV19 and TRBJ1-5; 9 nucleotides match TRBD1. Written as DNA, the CDR3 is TGTGCCAGTAAGACAGGGGGACAGCCCCAGCATTTT. This translates into CASKTGGQPQHF.